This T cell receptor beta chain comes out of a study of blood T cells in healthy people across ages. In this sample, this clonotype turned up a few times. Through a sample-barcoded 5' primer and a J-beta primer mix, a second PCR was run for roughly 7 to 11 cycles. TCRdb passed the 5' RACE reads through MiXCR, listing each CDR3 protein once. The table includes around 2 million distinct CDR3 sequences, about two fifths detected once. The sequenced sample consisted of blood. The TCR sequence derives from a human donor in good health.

CDR3 protein: CASSPKKGQANYGYTF. DNA for the CDR3: TGTGCCAGCAGCCCCAAAAAGGGACAGGCTAACTATGGCTACACCTTC. V gene TRBV27 combines with J gene TRBJ1-2; TRBD1 aligns across 8 bases. Germline V gene sequence: CDR1 MNHEY, CDR2 SMNVEV (reference sequence). The CDR3 totals 16 residues. V trimming: 6 bases; J trimming: 0 bases; junction bases outside the gene matches: 9.